This record looks at one T cell receptor beta chain sequence and its context. The source of the sample is a study of blood T cell repertoires in COVID-19. This CDR3 comprises 16 residues. Trimming removed 6 bases from V and 1 base from J; junction bases left unmatched: 10. The germline CDR1 and CDR2 sequences are SGHTA and FQGTGA. This table comes from immunoSEQ multiplex PCR, and its TCRdb copy is limited to in-frame clones, with some not included. The sample yields some 390,000 clones, roughly nine tenths seen once. Specimen: PBMCs or T cells enriched from blood (not recorded which). The chain carries TRBV7-3 and TRBJ2-7; 9 bases are shared with TRBD1. The TCR originated in a man aged 25 to 40 who had recovered from COVID-19. CDR3 nucleotides: TGTGCCAGCAGTCAAACCGGGGGGACAGGGTCCTACGAGCAGTACTTC. It specifies CASSQTGGTGSYEQYF.